This is a list of T cell receptor beta chains from one sample in a study of CD4 T cells in relation to SARS-CoV-2 and coronaviruses. These receptors are not linked to any known antigen. Here immunoSEQ multiplex PCR was the method, and the copy in TCRdb shows in-frame clones only, minus some. The table has roughly 20,000 clones, 66% seen once. The material sequenced was CD4+ T cells from PBMCs, cultured in vitro. The receptors originated from a human donor in good health. Both conserved end residues are part of each CDR3. D genes are given only for firm matches. Clone size is not always given. Where it is, it says once, few, many or a class for expanded clones.

abundance: NA
v_gene: TRBV4-3
j_gene: TRBJ2-3
d_gene: TRBD2
CDR3aa: CASSQDRTRTSGGTDTQYF
CDR3nt: TGCGCCAGCAGCCAAGATCGTACGAGGACTAGCGGGGGGACAGATACGCAGTATTTT

abundance: few
v_gene: TRBV3-1/TRBV3-2
j_gene: TRBJ1-6
d_gene: TRBD1
CDR3aa: CASSQAQGRGSPLHF
CDR3nt: TGTGCCAGCAGCCAAGCACAGGGGAGGGGTTCACCCCTCCACTTT

abundance: once
v_gene: TRBV2
j_gene: TRBJ2-7
d_gene: TRBD2
CDR3aa: CANRKRRGVPEQYF
CDR3nt: TGTGCCAACAGAAAGCGGCGGGGGGTACCCGAGCAGTACTTC

abundance: NA
v_gene: TRBV29-1
j_gene: TRBJ1-1
d_gene: NA
CDR3aa: CSVDGGQDTEAFF
CDR3nt: TGCAGCGTTGACGGTGGCCAGGACACTGAAGCTTTCTTT

abundance: once
v_gene: TRBV15
j_gene: TRBJ2-1
d_gene: TRBD2
CDR3aa: CATSRDLAGAYNEQFF
CDR3nt: TGTGCCACCAGCAGAGATCTAGCGGGGGCCTACAATGAGCAGTTCTTC

abundance: NA
v_gene: TRBV5-1
j_gene: TRBJ2-7
d_gene: NA
CDR3aa: CASSLDRSLYEQYF
CDR3nt: TGCGCCAGCAGCTTGGATAGGAGCCTCTACGAGCAGTACTTC

abundance: NA
v_gene: TRBV5-1
j_gene: TRBJ2-7
d_gene: TRBD2
CDR3aa: CASSLVRGEQYF
CDR3nt: TGCGCCAGCAGCTTGGTGCGGGGGGAGCAGTACTTC

abundance: NA
v_gene: TRBV6-5
j_gene: TRBJ2-7
d_gene: NA
CDR3aa: CATTRGAAYEQYF
CDR3nt: TGTGCCACCACGAGGGGCGCAGCCTACGAGCAGTACTTC

abundance: NA
v_gene: TRBV19
j_gene: TRBJ1-6
d_gene: TRBD1
CDR3aa: CASSRRTGSNSPLHF
CDR3nt: TGTGCCAGTAGTCGCCGGACAGGTAGCAATTCACCCCTCCACTTT

abundance: NA
v_gene: TRBV12-2
j_gene: TRBJ2-5
d_gene: NA
CDR3aa: CASRPPQETQYF
CDR3nt: TGTGCAAGTCGCCCCCCCCAAGAGACCCAGTACTTC

abundance: NA
v_gene: TRBV7-2
j_gene: TRBJ1-2
d_gene: NA
CDR3aa: CASSQTTGLGGYTF
CDR3nt: TGTGCCAGCAGCCAAACAACAGGGCTAGGTGGCTACACCTTC

abundance: few
v_gene: TRBV10-3
j_gene: TRBJ1-2
d_gene: TRBD1
CDR3aa: CAVQGDNYGYTF
CDR3nt: TGTGCCGTACAGGGGGATAACTATGGCTACACCTTC

abundance: once
v_gene: TRBV7-9
j_gene: TRBJ2-2
d_gene: TRBD2
CDR3aa: CASGIAGGTTGELFF
CDR3nt: TGTGCCAGCGGAATAGCGGGAGGTACAACCGGGGAGCTGTTTTTT

abundance: NA
v_gene: TRBV14
j_gene: TRBJ2-7
d_gene: NA
CDR3aa: CASSQEIGGIYEQYF
CDR3nt: TGTGCCAGCAGCCAAGAAATAGGGGGGATATACGAGCAGTACTTC

abundance: NA
v_gene: TRBV4-1
j_gene: TRBJ2-6
d_gene: TRBD1
CDR3aa: CASSPLTGLTGANVLTF
CDR3nt: TGCGCCAGCAGCCCATTGACAGGGTTAACCGGGGCCAACGTCCTGACTTTC

abundance: NA
v_gene: TRBV10-3
j_gene: TRBJ2-3
d_gene: NA
CDR3aa: CAIKGGVEGTDTQYF
CDR3nt: TGTGCCATCAAGGGCGGAGTGGAGGGCACAGATACGCAGTATTTT

abundance: once
v_gene: TRBV7-2
j_gene: TRBJ2-1
d_gene: TRBD2
CDR3aa: CASSLSGGAYNEQFF
CDR3nt: TGTGCCAGCAGCTTAAGCGGGGGGGCCTACAATGAGCAGTTCTTC

abundance: once
v_gene: TRBV12-3/TRBV12-4
j_gene: TRBJ1-3
d_gene: NA
CDR3aa: CATRQGSGNTIYF
CDR3nt: TGTGCCACCCGCCAGGGGTCTGGAAACACCATATATTTT

abundance: NA
v_gene: TRBV6-1
j_gene: TRBJ1-5
d_gene: NA
CDR3aa: CASSETGASNQPQHF
CDR3nt: TGTGCCAGCAGTGAAACGGGCGCTAGCAATCAGCCCCAGCATTTT

abundance: NA
v_gene: TRBV14
j_gene: TRBJ2-7
d_gene: NA
CDR3aa: CASSQEGYEQYF
CDR3nt: TGTGCCAGCAGCCAAGAAGGTTACGAGCAGTACTTC

abundance: NA
v_gene: TRBV29-1
j_gene: TRBJ2-7
d_gene: NA
CDR3aa: CSVGDYEQYF
CDR3nt: TGCAGCGTTGGGGACTACGAGCAGTACTTC

abundance: NA
v_gene: TRBV3-1/TRBV3-2
j_gene: TRBJ1-2
d_gene: NA
CDR3aa: CASSQKGRGGGYTF
CDR3nt: TGTGCCAGCAGCCAAAAAGGGAGGGGGGGCGGCTACACCTTC

abundance: NA
v_gene: TRBV11-2
j_gene: TRBJ1-2
d_gene: NA
CDR3aa: CASSFGGFGYGYTF
CDR3nt: TGTGCCAGCAGCTTCGGGGGATTCGGCTATGGCTACACCTTC

abundance: NA
v_gene: TRBV7-9
j_gene: TRBJ2-6
d_gene: NA
CDR3aa: CASSLGAGANVLTF
CDR3nt: TGTGCCAGCAGCTTAGGGGCTGGGGCCAACGTCCTGACTTTC

abundance: NA
v_gene: TRBV25-1
j_gene: TRBJ2-1
d_gene: TRBD1
CDR3aa: CASSEPGTGPYNEQFF
CDR3nt: TGTGCCAGCAGTGAACCCGGGACAGGGCCCTACAATGAGCAGTTCTTC

abundance: NA
v_gene: TRBV10-3
j_gene: TRBJ1-2
d_gene: NA
CDR3aa: CAISDPNLYGYTF
CDR3nt: TGTGCCATCAGTGACCCTAACCTCTATGGCTACACCTTC

abundance: NA
v_gene: TRBV7-3
j_gene: TRBJ2-1
d_gene: TRBD2
CDR3aa: CASSPRTSGTYNEQFF
CDR3nt: TGTGCCAGCAGCCCCAGGACTAGCGGGACCTACAATGAGCAGTTCTTC

abundance: NA
v_gene: TRBV6-2/TRBV6-3
j_gene: TRBJ2-7
d_gene: NA
CDR3aa: CASSFNYEQYF
CDR3nt: TGTGCCAGCAGTTTTAACTACGAGCAGTACTTC

abundance: NA
v_gene: TRBV5-1
j_gene: TRBJ1-6
d_gene: NA
CDR3aa: CASSLVELGSYNSPLHF
CDR3nt: TGCGCCAGCAGCTTGGTAGAGTTGGGGTCCTATAATTCACCCCTCCACTTT

abundance: NA
v_gene: TRBV5-5
j_gene: TRBJ1-2
d_gene: TRBD1
CDR3aa: CASTLQGAFWGYTF
CDR3nt: TGTGCCAGCACCCTTCAGGGGGCGTTCTGGGGCTACACCTTC

abundance: NA
v_gene: TRBV7-9
j_gene: TRBJ2-5
d_gene: NA
CDR3aa: CASSLVTLGLQETQYF
CDR3nt: TGTGCCAGCAGCTTAGTAACCCTCGGCCTACAAGAGACCCAGTACTTC

abundance: NA
v_gene: TRBV5-4
j_gene: TRBJ2-7
d_gene: TRBD1
CDR3aa: CASSSPGQGLPREQYF
CDR3nt: TGTGCCAGCAGCTCTCCGGGACAGGGGCTGCCTAGGGAGCAGTACTTC

abundance: few
v_gene: TRBV6-2/TRBV6-3
j_gene: TRBJ2-2
d_gene: TRBD2
CDR3aa: CASSYHESQREGELFF
CDR3nt: TGTGCCAGCAGTTACCACGAGTCGCAGCGGGAGGGGGAGCTGTTTTTT

abundance: few
v_gene: TRBV19
j_gene: TRBJ1-5
d_gene: NA
CDR3aa: CASSISFRQPQHF
CDR3nt: TGTGCCAGTAGTATAAGTTTTCGGCAGCCCCAGCATTTT

abundance: NA
v_gene: TRBV6-6
j_gene: TRBJ1-4
d_gene: NA
CDR3aa: CASSYTAGKLFF
CDR3nt: TGTGCCAGCAGTTACACCGCGGGTAAACTGTTTTTT

abundance: NA
v_gene: TRBV24-1
j_gene: TRBJ2-1
d_gene: NA
CDR3aa: CATSDGGGAVYNEQFF
CDR3nt: TGTGCCACCAGTGATGGAGGTGGAGCAGTCTACAATGAGCAGTTCTTC

abundance: NA
v_gene: TRBV19
j_gene: TRBJ2-3
d_gene: NA
CDR3aa: CASSRRSSTDTQYF
CDR3nt: TGTGCCAGTAGTAGGCGGAGCAGCACAGATACGCAGTATTTT

abundance: NA
v_gene: TRBV30
j_gene: TRBJ1-1
d_gene: TRBD1
CDR3aa: CAWSMKGAITEAFF
CDR3nt: TGTGCCTGGAGTATGAAGGGGGCTATCACTGAAGCTTTCTTT

abundance: NA
v_gene: TRBV18
j_gene: TRBJ1-1
d_gene: TRBD1
CDR3aa: CASSSQGQEGTEAFF
CDR3nt: TGTGCCAGCTCATCACAAGGACAGGAGGGCACTGAAGCTTTCTTT

abundance: NA
v_gene: TRBV2
j_gene: TRBJ1-2
d_gene: NA
CDR3aa: CASKLIGGSKGYTF
CDR3nt: TGTGCCAGCAAGTTAATTGGGGGTAGTAAGGGCTACACCTTC

abundance: NA
v_gene: TRBV6-2/TRBV6-3
j_gene: TRBJ2-3
d_gene: TRBD2
CDR3aa: CASSYEPSGTSTDTQYF
CDR3nt: TGTGCCAGCAGTTACGAGCCTAGCGGGACTAGCACAGATACGCAGTATTTT

abundance: NA
v_gene: TRBV7-2
j_gene: TRBJ2-7
d_gene: TRBD2
CDR3aa: CASSAQLAGVEQYF
CDR3nt: TGTGCCAGCAGCGCCCAACTAGCGGGAGTCGAGCAGTACTTC

abundance: few
v_gene: TRBV5-1
j_gene: TRBJ2-3
d_gene: TRBD1
CDR3aa: CASSLGQGRTDTQYF
CDR3nt: TGCGCCAGCAGCTTAGGACAGGGCCGCACAGATACGCAGTATTTT

abundance: NA
v_gene: TRBV12-5
j_gene: TRBJ2-7
d_gene: NA
CDR3aa: CASGLRVGAPYEQYF
CDR3nt: TGTGCTAGTGGTTTGAGGGTGGGGGCACCCTACGAGCAGTACTTC

abundance: few
v_gene: TRBV5-6
j_gene: TRBJ2-2
d_gene: TRBD2
CDR3aa: CASSLVSGTSYTGELFF
CDR3nt: TGTGCCAGCAGCTTGGTTTCTGGGACTAGTTACACCGGGGAGCTGTTTTTT

abundance: NA
v_gene: TRBV19
j_gene: TRBJ2-1
d_gene: NA
CDR3aa: CASTVDYQGYNEQFF
CDR3nt: TGTGCCAGTACCGTGGACTACCAGGGGTACAATGAGCAGTTCTTC

abundance: NA
v_gene: TRBV28
j_gene: TRBJ2-3
d_gene: NA
CDR3aa: CASSRTGTRTDTQYF
CDR3nt: TGTGCCAGCAGTAGAACCGGGACTCGCACAGATACGCAGTATTTT

abundance: NA
v_gene: TRBV4-3
j_gene: TRBJ2-3
d_gene: NA
CDR3aa: CASSQEWQPGDTQYF
CDR3nt: TGCGCCAGCAGCCAAGAGTGGCAGCCAGGGGATACGCAGTATTTT

abundance: NA
v_gene: TRBV6-6
j_gene: TRBJ2-7
d_gene: TRBD1
CDR3aa: CASSGTGVGEQYF
CDR3nt: TGTGCCAGCAGTGGAACAGGGGTGGGGGAGCAGTACTTC

abundance: NA
v_gene: TRBV6-5
j_gene: TRBJ1-5
d_gene: TRBD1
CDR3aa: CASSSADRGGNQPQHF
CDR3nt: TGTGCCAGCAGTTCTGCCGACAGGGGTGGGAATCAGCCCCAGCATTTT

abundance: NA
v_gene: TRBV7-8
j_gene: TRBJ2-1
d_gene: TRBD1
CDR3aa: CASSPTPRQGSNEQFF
CDR3nt: TGTGCCAGCAGCCCGACCCCACGACAGGGGAGCAATGAGCAGTTCTTC

abundance: NA
v_gene: TRBV4-3
j_gene: TRBJ2-7
d_gene: NA
CDR3aa: CASSPNPLTRTANEQYF
CDR3nt: TGCGCCAGCAGCCCAAACCCCCTGACAAGGACCGCTAACGAGCAGTACTTC

abundance: NA
v_gene: TRBV5-1
j_gene: TRBJ1-6
d_gene: NA
CDR3aa: CASSLGGRAVNSPLHF
CDR3nt: TGCGCCAGCAGCTTGGGAGGCAGGGCGGTGAATTCACCCCTCCACTTT

abundance: NA
v_gene: TRBV4-3
j_gene: TRBJ2-5
d_gene: TRBD1
CDR3aa: CASSQDLRQGWETQYF
CDR3nt: TGCGCCAGCAGCCAAGACCTGAGACAGGGATGGGAGACCCAGTACTTC

abundance: few
v_gene: TRBV30
j_gene: TRBJ1-5
d_gene: NA
CDR3aa: CAWSFGGAVQPQHF
CDR3nt: TGTGCCTGGAGTTTCGGGGGCGCGGTTCAGCCCCAGCATTTT

abundance: few
v_gene: TRBV30
j_gene: TRBJ2-7
d_gene: TRBD1
CDR3aa: CAWSDRDRVSRF
CDR3nt: TGTGCCTGGAGCGACCGGGACAGGGTGTCACGCTTC

abundance: NA
v_gene: TRBV11-2
j_gene: TRBJ1-1
d_gene: TRBD1
CDR3aa: CASSLWTGALGRRYTEAFF
CDR3nt: TGTGCCAGCAGCCTCTGGACAGGGGCCCTGGGGCGAAGGTACACTGAAGCTTTCTTT

abundance: once
v_gene: TRBV5-8
j_gene: TRBJ2-7
d_gene: TRBD2
CDR3aa: CASSGASGRAAEQYF
CDR3nt: TGTGCCAGCAGCGGGGCAAGCGGGAGGGCCGCCGAGCAGTACTTC